What follows is one T cell receptor beta chain and its context. What it binds is unknown. TCRdb processed the reads anew with MiXCR; each CDR3 protein has one entry. The data show some 7,000 distinct CDR3 sequences, approximately 16% seen once. The sample is drawn from a study of liver allograft versus peripheral blood T cells. On the study more broadly: In transplanted livers, T cell receptor repertoires were compared with those found in the recipients' peripheral blood.

The CDR3 consists of 15 residues. Germline CDR1 and CDR2: SGHNT and YENEEA. V lost 5 bases, J lost 7 bases, and 17 bases lay in between. The study's findings and limits: Liver allografts reportedly held T cell receptor repertoires unlike those in peripheral blood.

The TCR was taken from a human patient who had a liver transplant. Some of the T cells may derive from the graft donor. The V call is TRBV11-3, the J call TRBJ2-2; maybe TRBD2 (6 bases). The CDR3 here is CASSPGGTSFGELFF. The CDR3 region has the DNA TGTGCCAGCAGCCCCGGGGGTACTAGCTTCGGGGAGCTGTTTTTT.